This T cell receptor beta chain was identified during a study of blood T cells in healthy people across ages. General study points: Possibly, changes in expanded clonotypes were confounded because donor CMV status was unknown.

V dropped 8 bases and J dropped 0 bases, with 16 bases sitting between them. The CDR3 runs to 16 residues. Per germline, CDR1 SEHNR and CDR2 FQNEAQ (reference sequence). The authors ran a second PCR of about 6 to 11 cycles using a sample-barcoded 5' primer and a J-beta primer mix. A 12-random-nucleotide template-switch adaptor tagged each cDNA molecule. TCRdb called the 5' RACE reads again in MiXCR, with one record for every CDR3 protein. The repertoire holds hundreds of thousands of distinct CDR3 sequences, with more than 55% as singletons. Notes on this clonotype: Its matching antigen is unknown.

Staff drew roughly 10 milliliters of peripheral blood from each donor. The source is a man in his forties in good health. Sequencing input: blood. This chain joins TRBV7-9 and TRBJ1-4; D not resolved. In nucleotides, the CDR3 is TGTGCCAGCGCTCCCGGTGTAGTCGCAACTAATGAAAAACTGTTTTTT. It encodes CASAPGVVATNEKLFF.